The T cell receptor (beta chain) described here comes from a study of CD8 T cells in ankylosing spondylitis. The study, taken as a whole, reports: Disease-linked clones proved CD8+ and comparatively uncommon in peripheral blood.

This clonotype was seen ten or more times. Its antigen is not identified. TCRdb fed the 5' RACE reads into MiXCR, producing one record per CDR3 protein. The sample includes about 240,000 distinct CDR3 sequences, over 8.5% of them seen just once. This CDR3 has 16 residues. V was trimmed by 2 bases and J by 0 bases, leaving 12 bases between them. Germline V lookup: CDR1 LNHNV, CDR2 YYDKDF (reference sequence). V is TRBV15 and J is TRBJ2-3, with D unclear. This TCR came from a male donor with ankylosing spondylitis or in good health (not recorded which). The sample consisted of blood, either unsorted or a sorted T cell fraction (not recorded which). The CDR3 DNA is TGTGCCACCAGCAGAAGAGTGCTGACTAGCACAGATACGCAGTATTTT. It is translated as CATSRRVLTSTDTQYF.